This TCR beta chain emerged from a study of molecular identifiers for immune sequencing clone quantification. General observations from the study: Under 1% of molecules in naive cells, but over 97% of effector molecules, belonged to clones above 20 RNA copies.

This clonotype was detected a few times. Its antigen remains unknown. The junction and the germline gene differ at one end; a read error may be behind it. Via MiXCR, TCRdb re-called the PCR reads, giving one row per CDR3 protein. This sample has about half a million distinct CDR3 sequences, with 20% to 25% found just once. CDR3 length equals 9 residues. Germline V lookup: CDR1 SNHLY, CDR2 FYNNEI. The TCR originated in a human donor in good health. Some libraries in this study had Jurkat cell RNA spiked in. The chain carries TRBV2 and TRBJ1-2; D remains unclear. Sequences were obtained from naive CD8+ T cells from blood, with Jurkat cell RNA spiked in. Subset in this sample: FACS-sorted CD8+CD4-CCR7+CD45RA+ naive T cells. CDR3 amino acids: CASSEAPIF. DNA of the CDR3: TGTGCCAGCAGTGAAGCCCCTATCTTC. The variable domain in full, completed from reference TRBV2 and TRBJ1-2, reads EPEVTQTPSHQVTQMGQEVILRCVPISNHLYFYWYRQILGQKVEFLVSFYNNEISEKSEIFDDQFSVERPDGSNFTLKIRSTKLEDSAMYFCASSEAPIFGSGTRLTVV.